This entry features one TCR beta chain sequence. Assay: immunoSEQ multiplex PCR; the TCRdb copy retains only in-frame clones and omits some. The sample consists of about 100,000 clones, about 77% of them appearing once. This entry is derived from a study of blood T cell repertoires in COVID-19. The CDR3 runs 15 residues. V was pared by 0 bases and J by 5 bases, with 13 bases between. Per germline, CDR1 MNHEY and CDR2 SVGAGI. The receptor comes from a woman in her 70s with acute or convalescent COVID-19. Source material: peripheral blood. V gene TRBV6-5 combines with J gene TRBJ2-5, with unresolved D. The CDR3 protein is CASSYSLDPSETQYF. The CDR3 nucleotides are TGTGCCAGCAGTTACTCGTTAGACCCTAGTGAGACCCAGTACTTC.